This TCR beta chain derives from a study of blood T cell repertoires in COVID-19. Overall study context: COVID-19 samples from acute and convalescent phases originated in the United States, Italy and Spain.

This CDR3 spans 12 amino acids. V lost 4 bases and J 5 bases, leaving 8 bases between the germline ends. Germline loops: CDR1 SGHAT, CDR2 FQNNGV. The count of this clone is one. Repertoires were generated with immunoSEQ multiplex PCR, while TCRdb's copy carries only in-frame clones and drops some. The sample carries some 130,000 clones, around 87% recorded once. This TCR came from a woman between 55 and 75 years old with acute or convalescent COVID-19. V is TRBV11-2 and J is TRBJ1-2; tentatively, D is TRBD1 (5 bases). Material for sequencing was peripheral blood. CDR3 in DNA: TGTGCCAGCAGCTCCAGGGTTTATGGCTACACCTTC. It is translated as CASSSRVYGYTF.